Sequencing of this TCR beta chain was carried out in a study of naive and memory T cell subsets. The count of this clonotype is one. Its antigen remains unidentified. Four subsets defined by CD45RA and CD27 were sorted after CD3, CD4, CD8 and live/dead staining. Both TRBC1 and TRBC2 were covered by a beta constant-region primer of two equimolar oligonucleotides. Ligated cDNA was amplified by four rounds of PCR with nested alpha and beta constant-region primers and SP2. TCRdb reprocessed the UMI-ligation and nested PCR reads with MiXCR, giving one entry per CDR3 protein. Altogether fewer than 150,000 distinct CDR3 sequences are present, about 20% being singletons, with the ten largest covering roughly 0.68%. CDR1 SGHTA and CDR2 FQGNSA come from the germline V gene. V shed 5 bases, J shed 5 bases, and the junction held 10 bases outside the gene matches. The CDR3 is made up of 16 amino acids. Study-wide results and caveats: Expression changes during T cell differentiation may affect RNA-based TCR counts. Possibly reflecting memory cells re-expressing CD45RA, a few larger clonotypes occurred in naive repertoires, especially CD8.

The chain employs TRBV7-2 and TRBJ1-4; 8 bases line up with TRBD1. The sample comprised naive CD8+ T cells from blood. The TCR originated in a human donor in good health. This CDR3 reads CASSQLTTGENEKLFF. In DNA form, the CDR3 reads TGTGCCAGCAGCCAACTAACGACAGGGGAGAATGAAAAACTGTTTTTT.